This TCR beta chain was captured in a study of T cells after yellow fever vaccination. Each CDR3 protein is one row after TCRdb ran MiXCR on the 5' RACE reads. The sample contains fewer than 400,000 distinct CDR3 sequences, roughly 6.2% of which appear only once. CDR1 SEHNR and CDR2 FQNEAQ come from the germline V gene (reference sequence). V dropped 2 bases and J dropped 7; count of bases not matched to a gene: 11. The CDR3 covers 17 residues. The V call is TRBV7-9, the J call TRBJ2-1; 10 bases map to TRBD2. The sample here was PBMCs, taken 5 days after the yellow fever booster vaccination. This receptor was obtained from a young man who received the YFV17D yellow fever vaccine. CDR3 in DNA: TGTGCCAGCAGCTTACTAGCGGGAGTCGTACGTGGGAATGAGCAGTTCTTC. Translation gives CASSLLAGVVRGNEQFF.